Below are 23 T cell receptor beta chains sequenced from a single sample in a study of metastatic and nonmetastatic thyroid tumors. TCRdb re-clonotyped the PCR reads via MiXCR. The sample lists about 12,000 clones; about 32% were seen once. Thyroid surgery took place with no prior treatment in any patient. The sample was tumor tissue. These receptors all come from a male donor with papillary thyroid cancer or a benign thyroid nodule (not recorded which). Some clones in this sample may be carry-over from other donors' samples.

The CDR3 nucleotides are TGTGCCAGCAGTGAAGACAGGGTCCCTTTTCGTGAGCAGTTCTTC. Translating it yields CASSEDRVPFREQFF. The chain is built from TRBV11-2 and TRBJ2-1; 7 bases agree with TRBD1. The CDR3 is made up of 15 amino acids. The germline V gene encodes CDR1 SGHAT and CDR2 FQNNGV. Trimming cost V 6 bases and J 9 bases; bases outside gene matches: 14. Supplemented by reference TRBV11-2 and TRBJ2-1, the full variable domain reads EAGVAQSPRYKIIEKRQSVAFWCNPISGHATLYWYQQILGQGPKLLIQFQNNGVVDDSQLPKDRFSAERLKGVDSTLKIQPAKLEDSAVYLCASSEDRVPFREQFFGPGTRLTVL.

Judged by abundance, this clone is medium-sized (0.01 to 0.1%). The chain combines TRBV18 with TRBJ2-7; D is unresolved. CDR1 and CDR2 (germline): KGHSH, LQKENI. Trimming stripped 3 bases from V and 2 bases from J, with 11 bases between. The CDR3 is made up of 14 amino acids. This CDR3 is CASSPDLTTYEQYF. The CDR3 DNA is TGTGCCAGCTCACCCGACCTAACCACCTACGAGCAGTACTTC.

V usage is TRBV5-1 and J usage is TRBJ2-7, with 8 bases matching TRBD2. Germline V gene data show CDR1 as SGHRS and CDR2 as YFSETQ. The CDR3 contains 15 residues. Losses at the gene ends were 2 bases for V and 6 bases for J; bases not matched to a gene: 10. The CDR3 reads CASSFPVGGGAEQYF. In DNA, the CDR3 is TGCGCCAGCAGCTTCCCGGTCGGGGGGGGCGCCGAGCAGTACTTC. Filled out from reference TRBV5-1 and TRBJ2-7, the complete variable domain reads KAGVTQTPRYLIKTRGQQVTLSCSPISGHRSVSWYQQTPGQGLQFLFEYFSETQRNKGNFPGRFSGRQFSNSRSEMNVSTLELGDSALYLCASSFPVGGGAEQYFGPGTRLTVT.

This clone is classed as medium-sized. This chain joins TRBV6-1 and TRBJ2-7; possibly TRBD1 or TRBD2 for D (6 bases each). V was cut by 2 bases and J by 0 bases, with 11 bases left in between. Germline CDR1 is MNHNS and CDR2 is SASEGT. The CDR3 is 15 amino acids. The CDR3 region has the DNA TGTGCCAGCAGTGAAACGGGGGCTAGCTCCTACGAGCAGTACTTC. Its protein is CASSETGASSYEQYF.

This clone occurred a few times. This sequence joins TRBV6-1 and TRBJ2-1; 7 nucleotides align to TRBD1. The J segment lost 0 bases and the V segment lost 5 bases, leaving 4 bases of the junction unmatched. CDR1 is MNHNS, CDR2 SASEGT, per germline. This CDR3 spans 15 amino acids. CDR3: CASSPDRSSYNEQFF. CDR3 DNA: TGTGCCAGCAGTCCGGACAGGAGCTCCTACAATGAGCAGTTCTTC.

Only a few counts were recorded for this clone. This sequence joins TRBV6-1 and TRBJ2-1, with TRBD2 matching over 7 bases. V dropped 6 bases and J dropped 5; count of bases not matched to a gene: 10. The CDR3 loop spans 15 amino acids. Germline CDR1 is MNHNS and CDR2 is SASEGT. The CDR3 region is CASSPGGGEDNEQFF. CDR3 nucleotide sequence: TGTGCCAGCAGCCCCGGCGGGGGAGAAGACAATGAGCAGTTCTTC.

This clone occurred many times. This rearrangement joins TRBV18 to TRBJ2-3; 7 bases are a match to TRBD1. CDR1 is KGHSH and CDR2 is LQKENI in the germline V gene. This CDR3 is built from 16 residues. V lost 5 bases, J lost 1 base, and 9 bases stayed unmatched. The CDR3, as DNA: TGTGCCAGCTCATCAAGACAGGGTTCAGGCACAGATACGCAGTATTTT. It is translated as CASSSRQGSGTDTQYF.

The chain carries TRBV6-5 and TRBJ1-2, with D unresolved. Trimming took off 2 bases at V and 7 bases at J, with 11 bases between the two ends. CDR3 length: 13 residues. Germline CDR1 reads MNHEY; CDR2 reads SVGAGI. CDR3 sequence: CASSYGGMGGYTF. CDR3 nucleotides: TGTGCCAGCAGTTACGGAGGGATGGGTGGCTACACCTTC.

This clone appeared a few times. The chain recombines TRBV28 with TRBJ1-6; D uncertain. The germline V gene has CDR1 MDHEN and CDR2 SYDVKM. V shed 3 bases and J shed 4 bases, with 7 bases lying between them. The CDR3 extends over 14 amino acids. CDR3 amino acids: CASSFAPYNSPLHF. In nucleotides, the CDR3 is TGTGCCAGCAGTTTTGCACCTTATAATTCACCCCTCCACTTT.

The chain couples TRBV5-1 to TRBJ1-4; D not certain. Germline V CDR1 and CDR2: SGHRS, YFSETQ. The CDR3 sequence is 13 residues long. V was trimmed by 2 bases and J by 8 bases, leaving 10 bases between them. Written as DNA, the CDR3 is TGCGCCAGCAGCTTACGTCAGCGGGAAAAACTGTTTTTT. It encodes CASSLRQREKLFF.

The chain has TRBV6-1 and TRBJ2-1; a weak D match, TRBD1 (6 bases). The V end lost 2 bases, the J end lost 10 bases, and 18 bases lay between the germline ends. CDR1 is MNHNS, CDR2 SASEGT, per germline. This CDR3 has 15 amino acids. The CDR3 coding sequence is TGTGCCAGCAGTGAAAACTTTTCTGGTAGGGGGGAGCAGTTCTTC. This gives the protein CASSENFSGRGEQFF.

This clone was seen a handful of times. The rearrangement uses TRBV20-1 and TRBJ1-6; the D is unclear. CDR3 length: 13 amino acids. The germline V gene has CDR1 DFQATT and CDR2 SNEGSKA (reference sequence). The ends were cut back, 4 bases at V and 10 bases at J, with 14 bases in the middle. CDR3 sequence: CSAISDWGSPLHF. The DNA for the CDR3 is TGCAGTGCTATTTCAGATTGGGGATCACCCCTCCACTTT.

This clone turned up a few times. The J gene is TRBJ1-2, the V gene TRBV7-9; TRBD1 agrees at 7 bases. The CDR3 has 13 residues. Trimming cost V 4 bases and J 7 bases; bases outside gene matches: 6. Germline-derived CDR1 and CDR2 are SEHNR and FQNEAQ (reference sequence). The CDR3 coding sequence is TGTGCCAGCAGCTCCACAGGGGAGGGTGGCTACACCTTC. Amino acid sequence: CASSSTGEGGYTF.

V usage is TRBV28 and J usage is TRBJ1-5; no definite D call. This CDR3 is 13 amino acids long. Trimming removed 4 bases at V and 5 bases at J, with 9 bases between. In germline, CDR1 is MDHEN, CDR2 SYDVKM. CDR3 DNA sequence: TGTGCCAGCAGTTCACAGTTAGATCAGCCCCAGCATTTT. This gives the protein CASSSQLDQPQHF.

Points on this clone: One base away lies a much larger clone, so this may be a sequencing read error. The chain couples TRBV5-6 to TRBJ2-3, with D possibly matching TRBD2 (7 bases). Germline V gene lookup returns CDR1 SGHDT and CDR2 YYEEEE. This CDR3 region has 16 residues. The V and J ends lost 1 base and 0 bases respectively, with 12 bases between them. The CDR3 protein is CASSLWGGTSTDTQYF. The CDR3 DNA is TGTGCCAGCAGCTTGTGGGGGGGCACTAGCACAGATACGCAGTATTTT.

This clone was observed a few times. V and J are TRBV6-2 or TRBV6-3 and TRBJ2-7; TRBD2 agrees at 10 bases. V shed 2 bases and J 6 bases; nucleotides not matched to a gene: 4. CDR3 length equals 14 residues. Germline CDR1 is MNHEY and CDR2 is SVGEGT. The CDR3 protein is CASSYGLAVVEQYF. The CDR3 coding sequence is TGTGCCAGCAGTTACGGACTAGCGGTAGTCGAGCAGTACTTC.

This clone was found many times. V and J are TRBV10-1 and TRBJ2-5, with a tentative D call TRBD1 (5 bases). Per germline, CDR1 WNHNN and CDR2 SYGVQD (reference sequence). This CDR3 is 15 amino acids long. Trimming cost V 5 bases and J 3 bases, with 16 bases left between them. The CDR3 loop reads CASSWNRRREETQYF. The CDR3 DNA reads as TGCGCCAGCAGTTGGAACAGGAGAAGAGAAGAGACCCAGTACTTC.

This clone was counted ten times or more. This rearrangement joins TRBV3-1 to TRBJ2-3; maybe TRBD1 (5 bases). Germline V gene data show CDR1 as LGHDT and CDR2 as YNNKEL (reference sequence). The CDR3 length is 15 residues. V gave up 0 bases and J gave up 6 bases, with 13 bases separating them. The CDR3 sequence: CASSQDFTGMDTQYF. CDR3 in DNA: TGTGCCAGCAGCCAAGATTTTACAGGAATGGATACGCAGTATTTT.

The V gene is TRBV19, the J gene TRBJ2-1, with D uncertain. Between the trimmed V and J ends, which lost 3 bases and 0 bases, there was a span of 9 bases. Germline assignment: CDR1 LNHDA and CDR2 SQIVND (reference sequence). The CDR3 runs to 15 residues. The CDR3 loop is CASSIGVDSYNEQFF. The CDR3 DNA reads TGTGCCAGTAGTATTGGTGTGGACTCCTACAATGAGCAGTTCTTC.

This clone came up a few times. The chain carries TRBV6-2 or TRBV6-3 and TRBJ2-7; the D gene is possibly TRBD1 (5 bases). Trimming took 7 bases from V and 3 from J, leaving 16 bases between them. The CDR3 has 14 amino acids. CDR1 and CDR2 (germline): MNHEY, SVGEGT. CDR3 region: CASTQVDSLYEQYF. Here the CDR3 DNA reads TGTGCCAGCACCCAAGTCGACAGCCTCTACGAGCAGTACTTC.

On this clone: Other DNA sequences in this sample translate to the same CDR3. The rearrangement links TRBV5-1 to TRBJ1-2; a possible D gene is TRBD1 (5 bases). The CDR3 covers 14 residues. CDR1 and CDR2 from the germline V gene are SGHRS and YFSETQ. The ends were cut back, 4 bases at V and 14 bases at J, with 24 bases in the middle. The CDR3 reads CASSGQGGEYGYTF. The CDR3 bases are TGCGCCAGCAGCGGGCAGGGCGGGGAATATGGATATACCTTC.

This clone was found once. The genes are TRBV30 and TRBJ2-5, with 7 positions matching TRBD2. The germline gives CDR1 GTSNPN, CDR2 SVGIG (reference sequence). The CDR3 runs to 12 residues. The ends lost 5 bases at V and 2 bases at J; junction bases unmatched: 2. The CDR3 loop is CAWEAGQETQYF. CDR3 sequence (DNA): TGTGCCTGGGAAGCGGGGCAAGAGACCCAGTACTTC.

The rearrangement joins TRBV5-1 to TRBJ2-7; TRBD2 matches 8 bases. V lost 1 base to trimming and J lost 4 bases; unmatched junction nucleotides: 4. CDR1 SGHRS and CDR2 YFSETQ come from the germline V gene. The CDR3 has 14 amino acids. CDR3 DNA: TGCGCCAGCAGCTTGAGTCAGCGGGAGTACGAGCAGTACTTC. Protein product: CASSLSQREYEQYF.